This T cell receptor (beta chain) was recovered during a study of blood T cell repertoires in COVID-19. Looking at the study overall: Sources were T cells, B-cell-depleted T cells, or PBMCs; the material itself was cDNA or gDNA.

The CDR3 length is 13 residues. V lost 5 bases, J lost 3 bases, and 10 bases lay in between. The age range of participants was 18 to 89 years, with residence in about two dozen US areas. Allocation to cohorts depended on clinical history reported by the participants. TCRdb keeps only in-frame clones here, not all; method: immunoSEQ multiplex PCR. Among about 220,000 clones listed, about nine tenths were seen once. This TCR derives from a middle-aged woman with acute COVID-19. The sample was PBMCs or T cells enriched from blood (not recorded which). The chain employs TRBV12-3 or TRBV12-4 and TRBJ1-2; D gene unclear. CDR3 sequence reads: CASSPIEYYGYTF. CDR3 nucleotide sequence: TGTGCCAGCAGTCCCATAGAGTACTATGGCTACACCTTC.